This T cell receptor beta chain was observed in a study of blood T cell repertoires in COVID-19. Overall study context: Sites in the United States, Italy and Spain provided acute and convalescent COVID-19 samples. PBMCs, B-cell-depleted T cells, or T cells were the source of the cDNA or gDNA that made up the material.

Germline trimming cut 4 bases from V and 7 bases from J; bases unmatched to any gene: 8. Germline assignment: CDR1 LNHDA and CDR2 SQIVND (reference sequence). The CDR3 runs to 15 residues. As handled by the study authors: By means of reference gene primer amplification, nucleated cell counts were estimated. The data were produced by immunoSEQ multiplex PCR, yet TCRdb's version contains in-frame clones alone and is incomplete. V, J and clone size are those of that table, while D and trimming were read from the DNA. The data show 100,000 to 150,000 clones, roughly 72% seen once. The chain has TRBV19 and TRBJ2-4, with 9 bases matching TRBD2. The TCR originated in a man in his sixties with acute or convalescent COVID-19. Material: peripheral blood. CDR3 amino acids: CASSTFSGSGNIQYF. CDR3 in DNA: TGTGCCAGTAGTACATTTAGCGGGAGCGGTAACATTCAGTACTTC. Drawing the rest from reference TRBV19 and TRBJ2-4, the complete variable domain is DGGITQSPKYLFRKEGQNVTLSCEQNLNHDAMYWYRQDPGQGLRLIYYSQIVNDFQKGDIAEGYSVSREKKESFPLTVTSAQKNPTAFYLCASSTFSGSGNIQYFGAGTRLSVL.